A single sample gave rise to the 10 T cell receptor beta chains below, sequenced in a study of blood T cell repertoires in COVID-19. The repertoire was sequenced with immunoSEQ multiplex PCR; TCRdb's copy has only in-frame clones and lacks some. The sample has tens of thousands of clones, 80% to 90% seen once; the top ten hold 5.8%. Sequencing was done on a sample of peripheral blood. The source is a man between 45 and 60 years old with active COVID-19.

This chain connects TRBV11-1 to TRBJ2-1; the D gene is possibly TRBD2 (6 bases). The CDR3 totals 18 residues. Trimming took 0 bases from V and 4 from J, leaving 19 bases between them. Looked up from germline, CDR1 is SGHAT and CDR2 is FQDESV (reference sequence). CDR3 sequence: CASSLASGGSGHYNEQFF. CDR3 nucleotides: TGTGCCAGCAGCTTAGCGAGTGGGGGGAGTGGGCATTACAATGAGCAGTTCTTC.

The chain carries TRBV4-1 and TRBJ2-2; 7 bases are a match to TRBD2. Per germline, CDR1 MGHRA and CDR2 YSYEKL. V gave up 6 bases and J gave up 6 bases; unmatched junction bases: 7. This CDR3 comprises 14 residues. CDR3 coding DNA: TGCGCCAGCAGAGGAGCGGGAATCTCCGGGGAGCTGTTTTTT. Protein: CASRGAGISGELFF.

The chain has TRBV27 and TRBJ1-1, with no clear D. Trimming left V 5 bases short and J 2 bases short, with 12 bases between. The V gene's germline CDR1 is MNHEY and CDR2 SMNVEV (reference sequence). There are 14 residues in the CDR3. The CDR3 here is CASSRNRANTEAFF. CDR3 nucleotide sequence: TGTGCCAGCAGTCGAAATCGAGCCAACACTGAAGCTTTCTTT.

V and J are TRBV24-1 and TRBJ2-7; unclear D gene. Germline loops: CDR1 KGHDR, CDR2 SFDVKD. The CDR3 contains 12 residues. V lost 9 bases to trimming and J lost 6 bases, with 14 bases between them. CDR3 bases: TGTGCCACCGTAGATGGAGTAGGCGAGCAGTACTTC. This codes for CATVDGVGEQYF.

This chain connects TRBV6-2 or TRBV6-3 to TRBJ2-7, with 10 bases aligning to TRBD2. CDR3 length: 14 amino acids. CDR1 and CDR2 from the germline V gene are MNHEY and SVGEGT. The J segment lost 2 bases and the V segment lost 2 bases, leaving 0 bases of the junction unmatched. CDR3 region: CASSYLAGAYEQYF. CDR3 bases: TGTGCCAGCAGTTACCTAGCGGGGGCCTACGAGCAGTACTTC.

Written as DNA, the CDR3 is TGTGCCAGCAGCTTCGGGCAGCGGGAGGCGAATGAGCAGTTCTTC. Its translation: CASSFGQREANEQFF. This rearrangement joins TRBV5-4 to TRBJ2-1, with 9 positions matching TRBD2. CDR3 size: 15 residues. Germline V CDR1 and CDR2: SGHNT, YYREEE (reference sequence). Losses at the gene ends were 2 bases for V and 7 bases for J; bases not matched to a gene: 7.

The V gene is TRBV7-2, the J gene TRBJ2-7; TRBD2 matches 8 bases. CDR3 length: 16 residues. The germline V gene has CDR1 SGHTA and CDR2 FQGNSA. J lost 2 bases, V lost 2 bases, and 8 bases had no gene match. The CDR3 is CASSLLGGRSTYEQYF. Here the CDR3 DNA reads TGTGCCAGCAGCTTACTCGGCGGGAGGAGTACCTACGAGCAGTACTTC.

This chain connects TRBV6-6 to TRBJ1-3, with a weak D call TRBD1 (5 bases). Trimming removed 5 bases at V and 4 bases at J, with 9 bases between. This CDR3 has 13 amino acids. The germline CDR1 and CDR2 sequences are MNHNY and SVGAGI (reference sequence). CDR3 region: CASSPGYGNTIYF. The CDR3 DNA follows: TGTGCCAGCAGTCCAGGGTACGGAAACACCATATATTTT.

This clone was counted once. The chain couples TRBV27 to TRBJ1-2; possibly TRBD1 for D (5 bases). The CDR3 contains 14 residues. The V end was cut by 5 bases, the J end by 2 bases, with 12 bases between. The germline V gene has CDR1 MNHEY and CDR2 SMNVEV (reference sequence). The CDR3 DNA reads as TGTGCCAGCAGTCGGGCAGGGCTAAACTATGGCTACACCTTC. Amino acid sequence: CASSRAGLNYGYTF.

The chain uses TRBV3-1 (or the pseudogene TRBV3-2) and TRBJ2-3; a possible D gene is TRBD2 (5 bases). From germline, CDR1 is LGHDT and CDR2 YNNKEL (reference sequence). CDR3 length: 15 residues. Trimming pared 1 base from V and 6 bases from J, leaving 14 bases between. The DNA for the CDR3 is TGTGCCAGCAGCCAAGTCGACGCGGGCCCGGATACGCAGTATTTT. Its protein product is CASSQVDAGPDTQYF.